These 8 T cell receptor beta chains originate from one sample sequenced in a study of blood T cell repertoires in COVID-19. Produced via immunoSEQ multiplex PCR; TCRdb's table is partial and in-frame only. The table lists about 150,000 clones, more than 80% of them singletons. Sequenced: peripheral blood. The receptors derive from a man in his fifties with acute or convalescent COVID-19.

The chain has TRBV2 and TRBJ1-1; 8 positions match TRBD1. Germline V CDR1 and CDR2: SNHLY, FYNNEI. Losses at the gene ends were 7 bases for V and 1 base for J; bases not matched to a gene: 5. The CDR3 has 14 amino acids. In DNA form, the CDR3 reads TGTGCCAGCATTCTCGACAGGGGGAACACTGAAGCTTTCTTT. Translated: CASILDRGNTEAFF.

Note on this clone: At one end the junction does not follow the germline gene, possibly because of a read error. V and J are TRBV19 and TRBJ1-5, with D hard to call. CDR1 is LNHDA and CDR2 is SQIVND in the germline V gene (reference sequence). This CDR3 spans 14 amino acids. The CDR3 nucleotides read TGTGCCAGTAGTATTAACAGATACAATCAGCTCCAGCATTTT. Encoded protein: CASSINRYNQLQHF.

V and J are TRBV5-5 and TRBJ1-1, with 12 bases lining up with TRBD1. This CDR3 is 14 amino acids long. CDR1 and CDR2 (germline): SGHKS, YYEKEE (reference sequence). J was trimmed by 5 bases and V by 4 bases; bases with no gene match: 3. This CDR3 reads CASSPGQGATEAFF. In nucleotides, the CDR3 is TGTGCCAGCAGCCCGGGACAGGGGGCAACTGAAGCTTTCTTT.

V and J are TRBV7-9 and TRBJ2-7; TRBD2 matches 11 bases. CDR1 is SEHNR and CDR2 is FQNEAQ in the germline V gene (reference sequence). Trimming cost V 4 bases and J 3 bases; bases outside gene matches: 5. This CDR3 comprises 15 residues. CDR3 bases: TGTGCCAGCAGCTCCGAACTAGCGGGGGACTACGAGCAGTACGTC. It translates to CASSSELAGDYEQYV.

This rearrangement joins TRBV27 to TRBJ1-5, with D perhaps matching TRBD1 (5 bases). CDR1 and CDR2 from the germline V gene are MNHEY and SMNVEV (reference sequence). The CDR3 is 13 residues long. V was trimmed by 3 bases and J by 6 bases, leaving 9 bases between them. CDR3 protein: CASSFRVGQPQHF. The CDR3 DNA reads as TGTGCCAGCAGTTTCAGGGTCGGTCAGCCCCAGCATTTT.

The chain joins TRBV10-3 to TRBJ1-6; tentatively, D is TRBD1 (6 bases). This CDR3 has 12 residues. The V end was cut by 4 bases, the J end by 8 bases, with 6 bases between. Germline V gene sequence: CDR1 ENHRY, CDR2 SYGVKD. The CDR3 reads CAISGTDSPLHF. CDR3 sequence (DNA): TGTGCCATCAGTGGGACAGATTCACCCCTCCACTTT.

This chain links TRBV27 with TRBJ2-3, with 9 bases lining up with TRBD2. This CDR3 comprises 15 residues. J was trimmed by 0 bases and V by 2 bases; bases with no gene match: 0. Germline V gene lookup returns CDR1 MNHEY and CDR2 SMNVEV (reference sequence). The CDR3 DNA is TGTGCCAGCAGTTTAACTAGCGGGAGCACAGATACGCAGTATTTT. This gives the protein CASSLTSGSTDTQYF.

The chain links TRBV6-6 to TRBJ1-1; D possibly corresponds to TRBD1 (6 bases). This CDR3 comprises 15 residues. Deletions cut 0 bases from V and 2 bases from J, with 10 bases between. The germline V gene has CDR1 MNHNY and CDR2 SVGAGI (reference sequence). This CDR3 reads CASSYSGQLNTEAFF. The CDR3 DNA follows: TGTGCCAGCAGTTACTCAGGACAGCTAAACACTGAAGCTTTCTTT.